The sequence of this T cell receptor beta chain was determined in a study of T cell changes during pregnancy in multiple sclerosis. Clones were sequenced by immunoSEQ multiplex PCR, and TCRdb holds only the in-frame ones, with some missing. The sample lists 40,000 or so clones; approximately 90% were seen once. This sequence originates from a female donor in good health, enrolled as a control in a pregnancy study. The sequencing here drew on CD4+ T cells from peripheral blood mononuclear cells, taken in the third trimester of pregnancy.

CDR3 nucleotide sequence: TGTGCCAGCAGCTTAGAACTAGCGGGGGGCAATGAGCAGTTCTTC. Protein: CASSLELAGGNEQFF. The V gene is TRBV11-1, the J gene TRBJ2-1, with 12 nucleotides matching TRBD2. This CDR3 region has 15 residues. Germline V gives CDR1 SGHAT, CDR2 FQDESV (reference sequence). The V and J ends lost 1 base and 6 bases, in that order; junction bases with no gene match: 1.